A selection of T cell receptor beta chains follows, all from one sample in a study of blood T cell repertoires in COVID-19. TCRdb's copy holds only in-frame clones and misses some; the assay was immunoSEQ multiplex PCR. This table holds about 220,000 clones, 82% found once. The sample consisted of peripheral blood. Receptors were obtained from a woman older than 75 with acute or convalescent COVID-19. The CDR3 runs from the conserved cysteine through the conserved F or W. D genes are given only for firm matches. Size is stated for part of the rows, as once, few or many counts, or as a class when the clone is expanded.

d_call	v_call	clone_size	j_call	cdr3_aa	cdr3_nt
TRBD1	TRBV5-4	.	TRBJ2-2	CASSPGQGVVTGELFF	TGTGCCAGCAGCCCGGGACAGGGGGTGGTCACCGGGGAGCTGTTTTTT
.	TRBV19	.	TRBJ1-6	CASSIAGGPYNSPLHF	TGTGCCAGTAGTATAGCCGGGGGACCCTATAATTCACCCCTCCACTTT
TRBD1	TRBV7-9	.	TRBJ1-2	CASRPTTGGAGYGYTF	TGTGCCAGCAGACCTACTACAGGGGGCGCGGGTTATGGCTACACCTTC
TRBD2	TRBV10-3	once	TRBJ2-2	CAISENGLGSTGELFF	TGTGCCATCAGTGAAAATGGACTAGGAAGCACCGGGGAGCTGTTTTTT
.	TRBV7-2	.	TRBJ1-1	CASSYPTAPNTEAFF	TGTGCCAGCAGCTATCCGACAGCCCCGAACACTGAAGCTTTCTTT
.	TRBV11-3	.	TRBJ1-4	CASSRLGGTNEKLFF	TGTGCCAGCAGCAGACTGGGGGGAACTAATGAAAAACTGTTTTTT
.	TRBV9	few	TRBJ1-1	CASSKQVKNTEAFF	TGTGCCAGCAGCAAACAGGTAAAGAACACTGAAGCTTTCTTT
.	TRBV7-3	.	TRBJ2-2	CASSLRSGATGELFF	TGTGCCAGCAGCTTAAGGTCTGGGGCCACCGGGGAGCTGTTTTTT
.	TRBV19	.	TRBJ2-1	CASSIPAAPSSYNEQFF	TGTGCCAGTAGTATTCCAGCGGCCCCCAGCTCCTACAATGAGCAGTTCTTC
.	TRBV5-6	once	TRBJ1-1	CASSLPGGQTEAFF	TGTGCCAGCAGCTTACCTGGCGGTCAGACTGAAGCTTTCTTT
.	TRBV5-1	few	TRBJ1-1	CASSLAGSMNTEAFF	TGCGCCAGCAGCTTGGCAGGCTCGATGAACACTGAAGCTTTCTTT
.	TRBV5-4	few	TRBJ1-2	CASSPDGTGSYGYTF	TGTGCCAGCAGCCCGGATGGCACAGGGAGCTATGGCTACACCTTC
.	TRBV4-1	.	TRBJ1-4	CASSQGGSQNHRTFF	TGCGCCAGCAGCCAAGGAGGGTCGCAGAATCACCGTACGTTTTTT
TRBD1	TRBV2	.	TRBJ1-1	CASSVNGQGITEAFF	TGTGCCAGCAGTGTAAACGGACAGGGGATCACTGAAGCTTTCTTT